Described below is a single T cell receptor beta chain sequence and its context. The data derive from a study of blood T cell repertoires in COVID-19. Background on the study: Spain, Italy and the United States supplied samples that represented acute and convalescent COVID-19. PBMCs, B-cell-depleted T cells, or T cells were the source of the cDNA or gDNA that made up the material.

Study processing details: Nucleated cell counts were estimated from reference gene primer amplification. The data were produced by immunoSEQ multiplex PCR, yet TCRdb's version contains in-frame clones alone and is incomplete. The DNA gave D and trimming, while V, J and clone size come from that table. The data hold under 300,000 clones, with around 85% observed a single time. The CDR3 has 14 residues. Trimming left V 1 base short and J 0 bases short, with 4 bases between. The V gene's germline CDR1 is MGHRA and CDR2 YSYEKL. This sequence originates from a woman of 80 years or more with acute or convalescent COVID-19. Sample: peripheral blood. The V gene is TRBV4-1, the J gene TRBJ1-3; D gene uncertain. The DNA for the CDR3 is TGCGCCAGCAGCCAAGCTCGCTCTGGAAACACCATATATTTT. Its translation is CASSQARSGNTIYF.